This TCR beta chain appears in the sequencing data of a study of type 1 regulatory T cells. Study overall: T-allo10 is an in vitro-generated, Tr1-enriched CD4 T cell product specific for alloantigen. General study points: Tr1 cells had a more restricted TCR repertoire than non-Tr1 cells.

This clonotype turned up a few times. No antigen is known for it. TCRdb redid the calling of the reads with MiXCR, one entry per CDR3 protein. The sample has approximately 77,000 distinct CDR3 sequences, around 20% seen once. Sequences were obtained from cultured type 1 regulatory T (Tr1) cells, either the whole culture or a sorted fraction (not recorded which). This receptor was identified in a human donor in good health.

CDR3 nucleotides: TGCAGTGCTTGGCCGCACACAGATACGCAGTATTTT. Translating gives CSAWPHTDTQYF. The chain has TRBV20-1 and TRBJ2-3; D is unresolved. The germline CDR1 and CDR2 sequences are DFQATT and SNEGSKA (reference sequence). The length of the CDR3 is 12 residues. V was clipped by 5 bases and J by 2 bases, with 8 bases between them.